These T cell receptor beta chains were read from a single sample in a study of shared T cell receptors in the human thymus. Profiling relied on immunoSEQ multiplex PCR, and the TCRdb table lists in-frame clones only, not all of them. The sample contains hundreds of thousands of clones, around 82% of which appear only once. These records were also assigned to another study, of human thymus T cells.

Sequenced material: thymocytes. These TCRs come from a boy less than two years old with a congenital heart defect. CDR3s include the opening cysteine and the closing phenylalanine or tryptophan. The D gene is left open where the match is weak. Rows may omit the clone size; those that give it use once, few, many or a size class.

CDR3nt: TGCGCCAGCAGCTTGGATTGGGACAGGGAAGATACGCAGTATTTT; CDR3aa: CASSLDWDREDTQYF; d_gene: TRBD1; j_gene: TRBJ2-3; abundance: NA; v_gene: TRBV5-1
CDR3nt: TGTGCCAGTATCGGAGGAAGGCCCAATCAGCCCCAGCATTTT; CDR3aa: CASIGGRPNQPQHF; d_gene: NA; j_gene: TRBJ1-5; abundance: NA; v_gene: TRBV19
CDR3nt: TGTGCCTGGAGTGCACCGGACAGGGACACTGAAGCTTTCTTT; CDR3aa: CAWSAPDRDTEAFF; d_gene: TRBD1; j_gene: TRBJ1-1; abundance: NA; v_gene: TRBV30
CDR3nt: TGCAGCGCACTGACCGGGACAGAAAGCTACGAGCAGTACTTC; CDR3aa: CSALTGTESYEQYF; d_gene: TRBD1; j_gene: TRBJ2-7; abundance: NA; v_gene: TRBV29-1
CDR3nt: TGCAGCGTTGAGGACTACCTGACCTACAATGAGCAGTTCTTC; CDR3aa: CSVEDYLTYNEQFF; d_gene: NA; j_gene: TRBJ2-1; abundance: few; v_gene: TRBV29-1
CDR3nt: TGTGCCATCAGTGAAAAGGCAGGGGGCGTCGCTGAAGCTTTCTTT; CDR3aa: CAISEKAGGVAEAFF; d_gene: TRBD1; j_gene: TRBJ1-1; abundance: NA; v_gene: TRBV10-3
CDR3nt: TGTGCCACCAGCAGAGATCAAATTCCAGGACAGGGTTACGAGCAGTACTTC; CDR3aa: CATSRDQIPGQGYEQYF; d_gene: TRBD1; j_gene: TRBJ2-7; abundance: NA; v_gene: TRBV15
CDR3nt: TGTGCCAGCAGCCGGTACAGGGGCCAAGAGACCCAGTACTTC; CDR3aa: CASSRYRGQETQYF; d_gene: TRBD1; j_gene: TRBJ2-5; abundance: NA; v_gene: TRBV6-5
CDR3nt: TGTGCCAGCAGCCCGAAGCAGCGGGGGAACTACGAGCAGTACTTC; CDR3aa: CASSPKQRGNYEQYF; d_gene: TRBD2; j_gene: TRBJ2-7; abundance: NA; v_gene: TRBV11-2
CDR3nt: TGTGCCAGCAGTCGTCCGGGGAGGGACCGTAGCAATCAGCCCCAGCATTTT; CDR3aa: CASSRPGRDRSNQPQHF; d_gene: NA; j_gene: TRBJ1-5; abundance: NA; v_gene: TRBV11-3
CDR3nt: TGCGCCAGCAGCCAAGCTCCTGGGCGACTAGCGGGAGATGTCGAGCAGTACTTC; CDR3aa: CASSQAPGRLAGDVEQYF; d_gene: TRBD2; j_gene: TRBJ2-7; abundance: NA; v_gene: TRBV4-3
CDR3nt: TGTGCCAGCAGCCAAAAGGGGACAGGGGATGGCTACACCTTC; CDR3aa: CASSQKGTGDGYTF; d_gene: TRBD1; j_gene: TRBJ1-2; abundance: NA; v_gene: TRBV14
CDR3nt: TGTGCCAGCAGTCGGCAGGGAAACTATGGCTACACCTTC; CDR3aa: CASSRQGNYGYTF; d_gene: NA; j_gene: TRBJ1-2; abundance: NA; v_gene: TRBV6-5
CDR3nt: TGTGCCAGCAGTGCCCCAGCGGGAGCCCTCCAAGAGACCCAGTACTTC; CDR3aa: CASSAPAGALQETQYF; d_gene: TRBD2; j_gene: TRBJ2-5; abundance: once; v_gene: TRBV2
CDR3nt: TGTGCCAGCAGTTTATCCCAAAGCGGGAGTGGCCCAGATACGCAGTATTTT; CDR3aa: CASSLSQSGSGPDTQYF; d_gene: TRBD2; j_gene: TRBJ2-3; abundance: NA; v_gene: TRBV27
CDR3nt: TGTGCCTGGAGTGTAAAGGGGGACAGGGGGACGACTGAAGCTTTCTTT; CDR3aa: CAWSVKGDRGTTEAFF; d_gene: TRBD1; j_gene: TRBJ1-1; abundance: NA; v_gene: TRBV30
CDR3nt: TGTGCCAGCAGCTTAGGGCGGGCGTCCTACGAGCAGTACTTC; CDR3aa: CASSLGRASYEQYF; d_gene: NA; j_gene: TRBJ2-7; abundance: NA; v_gene: TRBV7-2
CDR3nt: TGTGCCAGCAGCGTAGGGGCAGGGGGGTCGGAGACCCAGTACTTC; CDR3aa: CASSVGAGGSETQYF; d_gene: NA; j_gene: TRBJ2-5; abundance: NA; v_gene: TRBV9
CDR3nt: TGCGCCAGCAGCCCCGGGACAGGGGGGCAGTTCTTC; CDR3aa: CASSPGTGGQFF; d_gene: TRBD1; j_gene: TRBJ2-1; abundance: once; v_gene: TRBV5-1
CDR3nt: TGTGCCAGCAGCCTGAGACTAGCTGGGCGGGAGACCCAGTACTTC; CDR3aa: CASSLRLAGRETQYF; d_gene: TRBD2; j_gene: TRBJ2-5; abundance: NA; v_gene: TRBV7-9
CDR3nt: TGCGCCAGCAGTGAGAGGCAGGGTAACACCGGGGAGCTGTTTTTT; CDR3aa: CASSERQGNTGELFF; d_gene: NA; j_gene: TRBJ2-2; abundance: NA; v_gene: TRBV10-1
CDR3nt: TGTGCCAGCTCACCAACCGACAGGGACAGGGAGCAGTACTTC; CDR3aa: CASSPTDRDREQYF; d_gene: TRBD1; j_gene: TRBJ2-7; abundance: few; v_gene: TRBV18